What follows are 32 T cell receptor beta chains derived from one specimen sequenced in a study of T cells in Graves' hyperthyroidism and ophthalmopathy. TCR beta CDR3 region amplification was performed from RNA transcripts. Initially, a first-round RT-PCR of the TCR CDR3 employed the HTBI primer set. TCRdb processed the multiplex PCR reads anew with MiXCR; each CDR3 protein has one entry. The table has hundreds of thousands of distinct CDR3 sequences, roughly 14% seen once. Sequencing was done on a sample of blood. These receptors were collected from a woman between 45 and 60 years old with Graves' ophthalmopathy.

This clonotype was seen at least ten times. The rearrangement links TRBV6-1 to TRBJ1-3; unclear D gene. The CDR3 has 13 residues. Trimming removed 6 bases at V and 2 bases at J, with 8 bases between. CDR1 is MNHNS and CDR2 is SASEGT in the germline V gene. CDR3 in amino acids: CASRGVAGNTIYF. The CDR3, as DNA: TGTGCCAGCAGAGGAGTCGCTGGAAACACCATATATTTT.

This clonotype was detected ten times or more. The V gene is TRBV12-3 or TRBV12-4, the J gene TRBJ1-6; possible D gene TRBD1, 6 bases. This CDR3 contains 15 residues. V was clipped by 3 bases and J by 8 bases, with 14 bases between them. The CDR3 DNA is TGTGCCAGCAGTTTTAGCGGGACACCTGATTCACCCCTCCACTTT. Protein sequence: CASSFSGTPDSPLHF.

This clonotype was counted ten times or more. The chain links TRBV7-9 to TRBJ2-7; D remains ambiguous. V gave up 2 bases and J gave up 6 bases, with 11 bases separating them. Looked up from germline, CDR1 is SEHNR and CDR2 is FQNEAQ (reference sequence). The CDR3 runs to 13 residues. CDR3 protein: CASSLIVTPEQYF. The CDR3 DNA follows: TGTGCCAGCAGCTTAATTGTTACCCCCGAGCAGTACTTC.

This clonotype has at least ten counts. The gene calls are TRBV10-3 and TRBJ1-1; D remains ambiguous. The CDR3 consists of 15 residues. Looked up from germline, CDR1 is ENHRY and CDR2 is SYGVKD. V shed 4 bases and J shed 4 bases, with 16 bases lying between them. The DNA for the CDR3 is TGTGCCATCAGTGGGGGTGGGGTACTAACCACTGAAGCTTTCTTT. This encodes CAISGGGVLTTEAFF.

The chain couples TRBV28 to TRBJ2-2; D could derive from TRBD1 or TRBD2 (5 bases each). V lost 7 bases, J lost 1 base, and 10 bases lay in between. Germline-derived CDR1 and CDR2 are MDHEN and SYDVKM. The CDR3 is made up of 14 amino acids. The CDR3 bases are TGTGCCAGCATAGGGACCGAGAACACCGGGGAGCTGTTTTTT. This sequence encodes CASIGTENTGELFF.

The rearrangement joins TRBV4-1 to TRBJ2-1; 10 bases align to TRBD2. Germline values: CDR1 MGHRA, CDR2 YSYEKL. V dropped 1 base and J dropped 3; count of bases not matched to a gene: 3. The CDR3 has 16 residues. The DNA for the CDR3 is TGCGCCAGCAGCCAAGGGGGACTAGCGAACTACAATGAGCAGTTCTTC. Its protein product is CASSQGGLANYNEQFF.

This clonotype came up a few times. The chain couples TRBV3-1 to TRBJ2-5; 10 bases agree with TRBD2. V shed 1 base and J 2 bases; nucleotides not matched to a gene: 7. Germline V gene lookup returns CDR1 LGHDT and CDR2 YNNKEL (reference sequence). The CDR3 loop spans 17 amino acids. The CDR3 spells CASSQGVAGGYQETQYF. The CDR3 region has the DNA TGTGCCAGCAGCCAAGGGGTAGCGGGAGGATATCAAGAGACCCAGTACTTC.

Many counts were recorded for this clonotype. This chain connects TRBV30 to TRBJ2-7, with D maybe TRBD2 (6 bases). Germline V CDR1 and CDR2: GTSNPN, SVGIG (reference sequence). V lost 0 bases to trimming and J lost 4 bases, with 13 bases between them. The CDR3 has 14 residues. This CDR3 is CAWSVLAGPYEQYF. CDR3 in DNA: TGTGCCTGGAGTGTATTGGCGGGACCTTACGAGCAGTACTTC.

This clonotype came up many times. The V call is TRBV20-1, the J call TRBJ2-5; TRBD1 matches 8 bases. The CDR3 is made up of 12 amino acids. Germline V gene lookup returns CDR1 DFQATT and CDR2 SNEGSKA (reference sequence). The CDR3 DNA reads TGCAGCACCGGACAGGGTCAAGAGACCCAGTACTTC. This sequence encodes CSTGQGQETQYF.

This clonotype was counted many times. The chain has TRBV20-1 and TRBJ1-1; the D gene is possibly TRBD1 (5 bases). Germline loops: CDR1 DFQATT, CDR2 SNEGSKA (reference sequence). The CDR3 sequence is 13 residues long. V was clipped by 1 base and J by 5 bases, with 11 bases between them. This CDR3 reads CSARVQGETEAFF. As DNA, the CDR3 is TGCAGTGCTAGAGTCCAGGGCGAGACTGAAGCTTTCTTT.

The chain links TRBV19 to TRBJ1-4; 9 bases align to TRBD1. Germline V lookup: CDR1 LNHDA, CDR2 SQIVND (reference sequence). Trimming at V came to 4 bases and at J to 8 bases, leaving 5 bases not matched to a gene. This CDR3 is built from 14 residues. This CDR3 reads CASSSTGGGEKLFF. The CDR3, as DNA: TGTGCCAGTAGTAGCACAGGGGGCGGCGAAAAACTGTTTTTT.

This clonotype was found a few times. In nucleotides, the CDR3 is TGTGCCAGTAGTGTCAGCGGGAGGAGGGAGCAGTACTTC. Protein: CASSVSGRREQYF. The V call is TRBV19, the J call TRBJ2-7, with 9 bases that match TRBD2. After removal of 5 bases from V and 7 bases from J, the junction contained 6 bases not matched to a gene. CDR1 LNHDA and CDR2 SQIVND come from the germline V gene (reference sequence). CDR3 size: 13 residues.

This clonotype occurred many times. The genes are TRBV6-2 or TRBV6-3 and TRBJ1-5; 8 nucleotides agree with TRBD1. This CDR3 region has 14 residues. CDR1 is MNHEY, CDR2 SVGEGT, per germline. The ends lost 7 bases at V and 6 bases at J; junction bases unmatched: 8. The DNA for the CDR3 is TGTGCCAGCAAGGACAGGGTGGTACGTCAGCCCCAGCATTTT. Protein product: CASKDRVVRQPQHF.

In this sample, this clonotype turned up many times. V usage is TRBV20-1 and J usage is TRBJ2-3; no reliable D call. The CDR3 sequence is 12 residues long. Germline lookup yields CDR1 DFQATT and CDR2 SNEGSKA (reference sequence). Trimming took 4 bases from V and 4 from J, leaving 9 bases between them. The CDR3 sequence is CSAIDLADTQYF. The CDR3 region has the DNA TGCAGTGCTATTGACTTAGCAGATACGCAGTATTTT.

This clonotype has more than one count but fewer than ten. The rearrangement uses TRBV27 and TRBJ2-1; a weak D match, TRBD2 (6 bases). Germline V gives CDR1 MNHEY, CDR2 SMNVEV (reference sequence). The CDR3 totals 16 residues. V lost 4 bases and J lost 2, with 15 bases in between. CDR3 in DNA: TGTGCCAGCAGTTATCAGACTAGGGTGACCTACAATGAGCAGTTCTTC. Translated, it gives CASSYQTRVTYNEQFF.

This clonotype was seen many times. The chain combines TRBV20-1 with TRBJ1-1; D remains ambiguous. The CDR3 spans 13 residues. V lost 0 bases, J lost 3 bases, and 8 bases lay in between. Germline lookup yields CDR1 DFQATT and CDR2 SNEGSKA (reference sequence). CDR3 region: CSAREDPYTEAFF. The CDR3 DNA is TGCAGTGCTAGAGAGGATCCTTACACTGAAGCTTTCTTT.

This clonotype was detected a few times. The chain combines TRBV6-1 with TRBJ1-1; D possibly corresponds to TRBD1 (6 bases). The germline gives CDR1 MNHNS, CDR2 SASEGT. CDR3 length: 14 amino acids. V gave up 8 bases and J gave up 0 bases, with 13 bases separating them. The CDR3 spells CASHPRGVNTEAFF. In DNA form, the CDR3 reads TGTGCCAGCCACCCAAGGGGGGTGAACACTGAAGCTTTCTTT.

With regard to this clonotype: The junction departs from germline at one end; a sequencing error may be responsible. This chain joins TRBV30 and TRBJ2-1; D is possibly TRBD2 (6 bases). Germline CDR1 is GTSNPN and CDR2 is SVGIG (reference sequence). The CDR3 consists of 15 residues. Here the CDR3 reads CAWSLDGSSHNEQFF. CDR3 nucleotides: TGTGCCTGGAGTTTGGACGGGAGCTCCCACAATGAGCAGTTCTTC.

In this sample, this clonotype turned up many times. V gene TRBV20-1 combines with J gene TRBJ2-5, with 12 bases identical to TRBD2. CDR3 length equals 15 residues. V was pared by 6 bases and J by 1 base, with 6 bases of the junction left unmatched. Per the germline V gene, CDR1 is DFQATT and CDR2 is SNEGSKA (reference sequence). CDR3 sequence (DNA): TGCAGTGCAAACGGACTAGCGGGATTCCAAGAGACCCAGTACTTC. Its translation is CSANGLAGFQETQYF.

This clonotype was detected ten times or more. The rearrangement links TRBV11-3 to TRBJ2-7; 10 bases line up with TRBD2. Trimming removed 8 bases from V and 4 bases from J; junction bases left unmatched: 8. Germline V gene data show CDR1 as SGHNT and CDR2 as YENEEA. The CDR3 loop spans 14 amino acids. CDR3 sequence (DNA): TGTGCCAGCGGGATGGGACTAGCGTTTTACGAGCAGTACTTC. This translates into CASGMGLAFYEQYF.

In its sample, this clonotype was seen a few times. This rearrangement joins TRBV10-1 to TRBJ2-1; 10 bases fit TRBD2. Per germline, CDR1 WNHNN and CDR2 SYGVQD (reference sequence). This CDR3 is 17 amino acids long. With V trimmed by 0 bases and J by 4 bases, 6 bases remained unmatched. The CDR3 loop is CASSESRTSGYYNEQFF. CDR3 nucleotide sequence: TGCGCCAGCAGTGAGTCCAGGACTAGCGGATATTACAATGAGCAGTTCTTC.

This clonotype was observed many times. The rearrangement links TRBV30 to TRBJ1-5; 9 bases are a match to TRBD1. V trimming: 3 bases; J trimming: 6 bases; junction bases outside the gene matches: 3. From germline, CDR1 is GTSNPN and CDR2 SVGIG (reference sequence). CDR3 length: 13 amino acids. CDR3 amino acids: CAWSGTGIQPQHF. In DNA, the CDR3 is TGTGCCTGGAGCGGGACAGGGATTCAGCCCCAGCATTTT. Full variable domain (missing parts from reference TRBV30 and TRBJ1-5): SQTIHQWPATLVQPVGSPLSLECTVEGTSNPNLYWYRQAAGRGLQLLFYSVGIGQISSEVPQNLSASRPQDRQFILSSKKLLLSDSGFYLCAWSGTGIQPQHFGDGTRLSIL.

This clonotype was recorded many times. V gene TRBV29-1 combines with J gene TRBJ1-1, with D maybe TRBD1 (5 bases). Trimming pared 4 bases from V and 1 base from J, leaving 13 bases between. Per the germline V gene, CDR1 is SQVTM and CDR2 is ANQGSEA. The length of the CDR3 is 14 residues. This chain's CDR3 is CSVAKGSWNTEAFF. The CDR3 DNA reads TGCAGCGTTGCGAAGGGGAGTTGGAACACTGAAGCTTTCTTT.

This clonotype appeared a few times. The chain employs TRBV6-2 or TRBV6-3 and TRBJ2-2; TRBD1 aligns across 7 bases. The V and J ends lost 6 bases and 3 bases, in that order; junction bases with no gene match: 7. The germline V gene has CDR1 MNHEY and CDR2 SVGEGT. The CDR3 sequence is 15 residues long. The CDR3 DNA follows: TGTGCCAGCAGCTCCGGGACAGAACACACCGGGGAGCTGTTTTTT. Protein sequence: CASSSGTEHTGELFF.

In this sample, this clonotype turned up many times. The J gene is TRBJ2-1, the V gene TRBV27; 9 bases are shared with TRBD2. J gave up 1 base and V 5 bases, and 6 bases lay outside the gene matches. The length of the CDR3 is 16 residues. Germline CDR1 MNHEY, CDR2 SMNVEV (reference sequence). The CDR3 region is CASSILAGASYNEQFF. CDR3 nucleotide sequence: TGTGCCAGCAGTATTTTAGCGGGAGCTTCCTACAATGAGCAGTTCTTC.

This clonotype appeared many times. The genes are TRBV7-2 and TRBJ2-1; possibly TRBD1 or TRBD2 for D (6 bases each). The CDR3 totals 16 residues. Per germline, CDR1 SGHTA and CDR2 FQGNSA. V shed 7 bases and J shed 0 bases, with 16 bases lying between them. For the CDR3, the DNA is TGTGCCAGCATTCCAGGCGGGACACGCTCCTACAATGAGCAGTTCTTC. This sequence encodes CASIPGGTRSYNEQFF.

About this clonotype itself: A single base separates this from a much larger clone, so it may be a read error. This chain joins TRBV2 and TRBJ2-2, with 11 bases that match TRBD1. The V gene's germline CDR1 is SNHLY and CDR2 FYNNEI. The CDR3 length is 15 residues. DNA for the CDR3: TGTGCCAGCAGGGGGACAGGGGGGAACGCCGGGGAGCTGTTTTTT. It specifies CASRGTGGNAGELFF. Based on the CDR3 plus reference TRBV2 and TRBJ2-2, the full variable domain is EPEVTQTPSHQVTQMGQEVILRCVPISNHLYFYWYRQILGQKVEFLVSFYNNEISEKSEIFDDQFSVERPDGSNFTLKIRSTKLEDSAMYFCASRGTGGNAGELFFGEGSRLTVL.

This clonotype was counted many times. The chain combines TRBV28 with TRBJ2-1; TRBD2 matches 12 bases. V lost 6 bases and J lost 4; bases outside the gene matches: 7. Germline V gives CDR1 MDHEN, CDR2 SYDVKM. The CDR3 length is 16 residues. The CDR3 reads CASRRLAGVGYNEQFF. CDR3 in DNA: TGTGCCAGCAGGAGACTAGCGGGAGTGGGATACAATGAGCAGTTCTTC.

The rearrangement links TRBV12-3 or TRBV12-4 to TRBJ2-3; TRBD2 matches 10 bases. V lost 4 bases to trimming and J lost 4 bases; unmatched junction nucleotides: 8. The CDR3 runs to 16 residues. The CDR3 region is CASSWLAGVAPDTQYF. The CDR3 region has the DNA TGTGCCAGCAGTTGGCTAGCGGGAGTGGCTCCAGATACGCAGTATTTT.

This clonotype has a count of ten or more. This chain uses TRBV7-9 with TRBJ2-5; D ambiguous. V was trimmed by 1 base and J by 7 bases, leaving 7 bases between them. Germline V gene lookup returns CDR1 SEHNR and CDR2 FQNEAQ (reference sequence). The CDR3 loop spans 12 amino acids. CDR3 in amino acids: CASSLVGGTQYF. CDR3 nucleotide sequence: TGTGCCAGCAGCTTAGTGGGCGGGACCCAGTACTTC.

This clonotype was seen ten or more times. This CDR3 reads CSAAQGAGNEQFF. The CDR3 region has the DNA TGCAGTGCTGCACAGGGGGCTGGGAATGAGCAGTTCTTC. V is TRBV20-1 and J is TRBJ2-1; TRBD1 matches 9 bases. Per the germline V gene, CDR1 is DFQATT and CDR2 is SNEGSKA (reference sequence). CDR3 length: 13 residues. V shed 5 bases, J shed 7 bases, and the junction held 6 bases outside the gene matches.

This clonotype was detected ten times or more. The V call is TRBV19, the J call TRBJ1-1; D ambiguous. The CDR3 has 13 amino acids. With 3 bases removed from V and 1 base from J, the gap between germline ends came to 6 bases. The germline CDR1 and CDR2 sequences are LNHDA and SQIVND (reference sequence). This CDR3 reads CASSINGNTEAFF. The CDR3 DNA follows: TGTGCCAGTAGTATCAACGGGAACACTGAAGCTTTCTTT.